The rows below give T cell receptor beta chains drawn from one sample of a study of blood T cell repertoires in COVID-19. TCRdb's copy holds only in-frame clones and misses some; the assay was immunoSEQ multiplex PCR. The table includes approximately 440,000 clones, about 90% detected once. Sequencing was done on a sample of PBMCs or T cells enriched from blood (not recorded which). Every receptor here comes from a man between 18 and 35 years old who had recovered from COVID-19. Both conserved end residues are part of each CDR3. The D gene is left open where the match is weak. A row's size may be missing; if present it is once, few, many or a size class.

j_call,v_call,d_call,clone_size,cdr3_nt,cdr3_aa
TRBJ2-3,TRBV28,TRBD2,-,TGTGCCAGCAGTTCGCCGGGACTAGCGGGGGGGTCCACAGATACGCAGTATTTT,CASSSPGLAGGSTDTQYF
TRBJ2-2,TRBV14,-,-,TGTGCCAGCAGCCATGTGGCCCCCCGGGACACCGGGGAGCTGTTTTTT,CASSHVAPRDTGELFF
TRBJ2-7,TRBV5-1,-,-,TGCGCCAGCAGCCTAGGGACACCAACAACCTACGAGCAGTACTTC,CASSLGTPTTYEQYF
TRBJ1-2,TRBV24-1,-,once,TGTGCCACCAGTGATTTGCGTAGCCACTATGGCTACACCTTC,CATSDLRSHYGYTF
TRBJ2-1,TRBV7-3,-,-,TGTGCCAGCAGCTCTTCAGGAGGCAATGAGCAGTTCTTC,CASSSSGGNEQFF
TRBJ1-5,TRBV3-1/TRBV3-2,-,-,TGTGCCAGCAGCTTACGGTGGAGCAATCAGCCCCAGCATTTT,CASSLRWSNQPQHF
TRBJ1-6,TRBV7-9,TRBD1,-,TGTGCCAGCAGCTCCCCCCTCCAGGGGGCGCATTCACCCCTCCACTTT,CASSSPLQGAHSPLHF
TRBJ1-2,TRBV28,TRBD1,-,TGTGCCAGCAGTTCAGGGGGGATCTATGGCTACACCTTC,CASSSGGIYGYTF
TRBJ2-5,TRBV7-9,TRBD2,-,TGTGCCAGCAGCCAAACCGCGGGGGGACAAGAGACCCAGTACTTC,CASSQTAGGQETQYF
TRBJ2-7,TRBV5-6,-,-,TGTGCCAGCAGCTTTATGCGAGGGAGCGAGCAGTACTTC,CASSFMRGSEQYF
TRBJ1-5,TRBV2,-,-,TGTGCCAGCCGTGCGGGGGGCCTTCAGCCCCAGCATTTT,CASRAGGLQPQHF
TRBJ2-2,TRBV3-1/TRBV3-2,TRBD2,-,TGTGCCAGCAGCCAAGTGTCCAGCGGGAAGACCGGGGAGCTGTTTTTT,CASSQVSSGKTGELFF
TRBJ2-5,TRBV5-1,-,-,TGCGCCAGCAGCTCCGTCGGTAGCGGAAACCAAGAGACCCAGTACTTC,CASSSVGSGNQETQYF
TRBJ1-1,TRBV28,-,-,TGTGCCAGCAGTCCCGACACAAAACGGGCTTTCTTT,CASSPDTKRAFF
TRBJ2-7,TRBV11-2,-,-,TGTGCCAGCAGCTCTCTTAGAGGGACAACGGGGGAGCAGTACTTC,CASSSLRGTTGEQYF
TRBJ2-7,TRBV5-4,-,-,TGTGCCAGCAGCTTAGTCCAGGCCAGCGAGCAGTACTTC,CASSLVQASEQYF
TRBJ1-1,TRBV5-4,-,-,TGTGCCAGCAGCTTGGCAGGGGCGTTGGACACTGAAGCTTTCTTT,CASSLAGALDTEAFF
TRBJ2-2,TRBV2,TRBD2,-,TGTGCCAGCAGCGACGCGGGGGTAGGAATAGGGACCGGGGAGCTGTTTTTT,CASSDAGVGIGTGELFF
TRBJ1-6,TRBV5-1,-,few,TGCGCCAGCAGCTTAGTCAGGGATAATTCACCCCTCCACTTT,CASSLVRDNSPLHF